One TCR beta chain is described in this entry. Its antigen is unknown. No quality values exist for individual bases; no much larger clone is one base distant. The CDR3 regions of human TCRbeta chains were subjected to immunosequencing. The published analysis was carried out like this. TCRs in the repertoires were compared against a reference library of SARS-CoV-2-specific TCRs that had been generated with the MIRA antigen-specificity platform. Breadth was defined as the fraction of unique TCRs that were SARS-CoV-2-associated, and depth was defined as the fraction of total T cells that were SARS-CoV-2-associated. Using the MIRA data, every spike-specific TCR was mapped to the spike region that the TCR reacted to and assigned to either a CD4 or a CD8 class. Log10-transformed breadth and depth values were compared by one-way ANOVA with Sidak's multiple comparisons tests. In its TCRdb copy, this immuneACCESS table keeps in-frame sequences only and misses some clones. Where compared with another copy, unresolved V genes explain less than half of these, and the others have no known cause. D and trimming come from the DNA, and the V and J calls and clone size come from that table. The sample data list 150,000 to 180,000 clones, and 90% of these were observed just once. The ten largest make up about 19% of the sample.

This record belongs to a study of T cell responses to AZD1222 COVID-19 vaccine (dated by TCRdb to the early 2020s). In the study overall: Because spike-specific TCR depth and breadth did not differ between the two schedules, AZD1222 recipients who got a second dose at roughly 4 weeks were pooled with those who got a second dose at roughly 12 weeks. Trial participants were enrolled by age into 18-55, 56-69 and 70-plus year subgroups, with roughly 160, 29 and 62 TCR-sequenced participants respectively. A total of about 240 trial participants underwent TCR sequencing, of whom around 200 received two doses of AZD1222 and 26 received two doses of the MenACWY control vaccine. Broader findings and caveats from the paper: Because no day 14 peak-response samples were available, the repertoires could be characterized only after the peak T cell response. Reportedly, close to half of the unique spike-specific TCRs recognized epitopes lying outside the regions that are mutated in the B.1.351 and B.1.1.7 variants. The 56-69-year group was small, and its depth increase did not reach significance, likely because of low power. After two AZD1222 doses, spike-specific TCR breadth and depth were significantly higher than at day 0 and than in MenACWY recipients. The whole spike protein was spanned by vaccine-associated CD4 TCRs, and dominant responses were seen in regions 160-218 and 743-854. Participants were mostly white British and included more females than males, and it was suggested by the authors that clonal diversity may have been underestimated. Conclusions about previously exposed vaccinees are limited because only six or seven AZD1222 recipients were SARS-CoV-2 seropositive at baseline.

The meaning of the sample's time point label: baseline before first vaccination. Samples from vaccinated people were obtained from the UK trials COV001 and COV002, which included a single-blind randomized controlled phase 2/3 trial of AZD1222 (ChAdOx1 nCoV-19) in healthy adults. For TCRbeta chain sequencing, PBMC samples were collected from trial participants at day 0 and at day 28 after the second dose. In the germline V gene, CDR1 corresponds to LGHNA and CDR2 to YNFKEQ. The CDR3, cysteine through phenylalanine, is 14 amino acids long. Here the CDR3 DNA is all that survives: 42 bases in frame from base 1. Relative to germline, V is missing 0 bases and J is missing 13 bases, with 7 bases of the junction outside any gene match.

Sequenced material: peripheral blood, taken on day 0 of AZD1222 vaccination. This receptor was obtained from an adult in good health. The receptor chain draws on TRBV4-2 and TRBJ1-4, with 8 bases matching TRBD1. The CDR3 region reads CASSQETGAGRLFF. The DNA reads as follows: TGTGCCAGCAGCCAAGAGACAGGGGCTGGAAGACTGTTTTTT.